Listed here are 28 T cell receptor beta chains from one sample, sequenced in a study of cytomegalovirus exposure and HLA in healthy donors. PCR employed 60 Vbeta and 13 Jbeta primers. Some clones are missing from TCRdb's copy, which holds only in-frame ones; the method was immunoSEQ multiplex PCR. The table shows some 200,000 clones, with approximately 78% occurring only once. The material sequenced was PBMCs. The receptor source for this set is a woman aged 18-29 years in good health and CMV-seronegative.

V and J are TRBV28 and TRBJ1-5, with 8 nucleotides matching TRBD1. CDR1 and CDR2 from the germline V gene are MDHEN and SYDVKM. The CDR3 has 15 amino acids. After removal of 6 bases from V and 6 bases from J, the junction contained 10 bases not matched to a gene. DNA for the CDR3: TGTGCCAGCAGAACGAACAGGGGGACTATTCAGCCCCAGCATTTT. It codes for CASRTNRGTIQPQHF.

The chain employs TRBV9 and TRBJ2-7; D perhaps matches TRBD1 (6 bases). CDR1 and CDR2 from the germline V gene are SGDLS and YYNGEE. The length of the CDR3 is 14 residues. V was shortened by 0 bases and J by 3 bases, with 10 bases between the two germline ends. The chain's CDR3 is CASSVGDNNYEQYF. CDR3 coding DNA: TGTGCCAGCAGCGTAGGGGACAACAACTACGAGCAGTACTTC.

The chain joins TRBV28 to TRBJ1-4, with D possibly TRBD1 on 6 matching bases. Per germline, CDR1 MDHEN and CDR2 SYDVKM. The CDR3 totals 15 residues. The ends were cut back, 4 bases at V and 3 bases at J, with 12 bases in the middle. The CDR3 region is CASSSNRDPNEKLFF. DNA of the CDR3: TGTGCCAGCAGTTCAAACAGGGACCCTAATGAAAAACTGTTTTTT.

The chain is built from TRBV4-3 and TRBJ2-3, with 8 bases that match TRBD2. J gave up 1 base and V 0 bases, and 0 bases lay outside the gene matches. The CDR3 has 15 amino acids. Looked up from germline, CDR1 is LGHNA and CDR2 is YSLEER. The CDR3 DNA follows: TGCGCCAGCAGCCAAGAAGCGGGGGGCACAGATACGCAGTATTTT. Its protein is CASSQEAGGTDTQYF.

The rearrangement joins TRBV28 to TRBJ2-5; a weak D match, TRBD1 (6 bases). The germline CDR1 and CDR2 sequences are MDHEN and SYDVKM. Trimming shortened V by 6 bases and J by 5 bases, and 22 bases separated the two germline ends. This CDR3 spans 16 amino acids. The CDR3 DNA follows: TGTGCCAGCAGGTCCCCTAAACCGGGACACTGGGAGACCCAGTACTTC. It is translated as CASRSPKPGHWETQYF. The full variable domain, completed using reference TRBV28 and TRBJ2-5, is DVKVTQSSRYLVKRTGEKVFLECVQDMDHENMFWYRQDPGLGLRLIYFSYDVKMKEKGDIPEGYSVSREKKERFSLILESASTNQTSMYLCASRSPKPGHWETQYFGPGTRLLVL.

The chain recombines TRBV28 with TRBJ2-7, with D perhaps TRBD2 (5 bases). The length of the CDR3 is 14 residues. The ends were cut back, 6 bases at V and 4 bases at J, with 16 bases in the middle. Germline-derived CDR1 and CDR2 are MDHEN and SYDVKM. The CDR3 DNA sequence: TGTGCCAGCAGACTTATGCCCGGGAATTACGAGCAGTACTTC. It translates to CASRLMPGNYEQYF.

CDR3 loop: CASSKGQIENIQYF. CDR3 nucleotide sequence: TGTGCCAGCAGCAAAGGACAAATAGAAAACATTCAGTACTTC. V and J are TRBV7-2 and TRBJ2-4; D perhaps matches TRBD1 (5 bases). Germline V gene lookup returns CDR1 SGHTA and CDR2 FQGNSA. CDR3 length: 14 amino acids. V was clipped by 5 bases and J by 5 bases, with 13 bases between them.

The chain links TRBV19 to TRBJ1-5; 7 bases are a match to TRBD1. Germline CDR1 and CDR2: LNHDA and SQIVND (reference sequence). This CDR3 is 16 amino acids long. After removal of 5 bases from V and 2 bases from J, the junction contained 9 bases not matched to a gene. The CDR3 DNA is TGTGCCAGTAGTCCGCGACAGGGAAGGGGCAATCAGCCCCAGCATTTT. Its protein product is CASSPRQGRGNQPQHF.

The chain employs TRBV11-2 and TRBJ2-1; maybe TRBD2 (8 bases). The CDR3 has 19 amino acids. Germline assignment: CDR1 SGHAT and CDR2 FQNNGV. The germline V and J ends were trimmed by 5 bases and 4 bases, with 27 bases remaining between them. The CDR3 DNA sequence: TGTGCCAGCAGCCTAATCCAGGGGGTATCAGCGGGAGAATACAATGAGCAGTTCTTC. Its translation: CASSLIQGVSAGEYNEQFF. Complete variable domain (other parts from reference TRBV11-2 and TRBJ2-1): EAGVAQSPRYKIIEKRQSVAFWCNPISGHATLYWYQQILGQGPKLLIQFQNNGVVDDSQLPKDRFSAERLKGVDSTLKIQPAKLEDSAVYLCASSLIQGVSAGEYNEQFFGPGTRLTVL.

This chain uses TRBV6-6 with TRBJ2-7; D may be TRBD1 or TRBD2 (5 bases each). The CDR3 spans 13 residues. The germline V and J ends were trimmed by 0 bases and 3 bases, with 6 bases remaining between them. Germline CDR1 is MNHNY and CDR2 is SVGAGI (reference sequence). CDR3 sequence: CASSYSGDYEQYV. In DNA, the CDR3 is TGTGCCAGCAGTTACTCGGGGGACTACGAGCAGTACGTC.

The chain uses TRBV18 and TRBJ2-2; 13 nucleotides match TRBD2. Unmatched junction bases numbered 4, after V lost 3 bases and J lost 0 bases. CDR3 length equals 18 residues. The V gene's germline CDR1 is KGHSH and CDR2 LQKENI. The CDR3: CASSPPGTSGTNTGELFF. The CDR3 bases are TGTGCCAGCTCACCTCCCGGGACTAGCGGGACGAACACCGGGGAGCTGTTTTTT.

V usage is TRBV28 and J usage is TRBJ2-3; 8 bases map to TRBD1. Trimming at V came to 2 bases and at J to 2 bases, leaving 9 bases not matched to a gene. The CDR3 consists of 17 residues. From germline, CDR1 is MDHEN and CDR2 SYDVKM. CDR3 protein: CASSLAQGASSTDTQYF. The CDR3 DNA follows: TGTGCCAGCAGTTTAGCCCAGGGGGCGTCATCCACAGATACGCAGTATTTT.

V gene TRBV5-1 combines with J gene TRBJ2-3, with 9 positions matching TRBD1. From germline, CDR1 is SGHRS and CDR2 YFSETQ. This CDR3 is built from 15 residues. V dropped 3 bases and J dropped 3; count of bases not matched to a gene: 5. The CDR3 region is CASSSGTGRTDTQYF. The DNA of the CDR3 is TGCGCCAGCAGCTCGGGGACAGGGAGAACAGATACGCAGTATTTT.

The CDR3 spells CASSSQGTEAFF. The DNA of the CDR3 is TGTGCCAGCAGCTCACAGGGGACTGAAGCTTTCTTT. The V call is TRBV7-9, the J call TRBJ1-1; 7 positions agree with TRBD1. Trimming cost V 4 bases and J 5 bases; bases outside gene matches: 1. The CDR3 has 12 amino acids. Germline-derived CDR1 and CDR2 are SEHNR and FQNEAQ (reference sequence).

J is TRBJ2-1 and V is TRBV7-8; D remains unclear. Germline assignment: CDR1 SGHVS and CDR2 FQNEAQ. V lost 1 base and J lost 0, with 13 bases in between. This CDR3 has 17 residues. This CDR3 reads CASSLVGLVSSYNEQFF. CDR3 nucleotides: TGTGCCAGCAGCTTAGTGGGTCTAGTGAGCTCCTACAATGAGCAGTTCTTC.

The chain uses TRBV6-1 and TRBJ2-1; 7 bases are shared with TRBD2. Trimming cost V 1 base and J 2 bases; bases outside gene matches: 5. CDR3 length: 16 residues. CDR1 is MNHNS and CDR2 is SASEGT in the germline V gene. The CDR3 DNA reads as TGTGCCAGCAGTGAAGAGGTCCGGGGGGCCTACAATGAGCAGTTCTTC. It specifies CASSEEVRGAYNEQFF.

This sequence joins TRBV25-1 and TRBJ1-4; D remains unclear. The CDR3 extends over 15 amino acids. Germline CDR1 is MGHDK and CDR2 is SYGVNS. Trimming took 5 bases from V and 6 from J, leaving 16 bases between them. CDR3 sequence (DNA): TGTGCCAGCAGTCCTCTCCGTACAGATTATGAAAAACTGTTTTTT. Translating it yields CASSPLRTDYEKLFF.

In DNA, the CDR3 is TGCGCCAGCAGCTTTGGGGGGACAGGGGAGTCAGGTACTGAAGCTTTCTTT. Its protein is CASSFGGTGESGTEAFF. This rearrangement joins TRBV5-1 to TRBJ1-1, with 10 bases aligning to TRBD1. The CDR3 is 17 residues long. From germline, CDR1 is SGHRS and CDR2 YFSETQ. V was clipped by 2 bases and J by 5 bases; unmatched bases: 12.

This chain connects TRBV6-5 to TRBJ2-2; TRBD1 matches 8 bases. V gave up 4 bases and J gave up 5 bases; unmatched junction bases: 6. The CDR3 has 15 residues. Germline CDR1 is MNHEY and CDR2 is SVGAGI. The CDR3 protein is CASSSQGAHTGELFF. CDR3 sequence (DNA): TGTGCCAGCAGTTCCCAGGGGGCGCATACCGGGGAGCTGTTTTTT.

The CDR3 DNA sequence: TGTGCCAGCAGCCAGGGGCCGTACGAGCAGTACTTC. Its protein product is CASSQGPYEQYF. The V gene is TRBV7-2, the J gene TRBJ2-7; TRBD1 might be the D (6 bases). The CDR3 runs to 12 residues. Germline V CDR1 and CDR2: SGHTA, FQGNSA. Trimming left V 5 bases short and J 4 bases short, with 9 bases between.

CDR3 nucleotide sequence: TGTGCCAGCAGCTCGTTACAGGGGAAAGAGGGCTACACCTTC. Translation: CASSSLQGKEGYTF. The gene calls are TRBV7-9 and TRBJ1-2; 7 bases match TRBD1. This CDR3 is built from 14 residues. Germline CDR1 and CDR2: SEHNR and FQNEAQ (reference sequence). The J segment lost 8 bases and the V segment lost 4 bases, leaving 10 bases of the junction unmatched.

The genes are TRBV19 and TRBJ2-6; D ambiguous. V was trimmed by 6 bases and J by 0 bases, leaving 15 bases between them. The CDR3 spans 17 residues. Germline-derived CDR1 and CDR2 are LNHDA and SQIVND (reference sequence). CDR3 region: CASSFATYGSGANVLTF. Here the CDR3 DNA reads TGTGCCAGTAGCTTTGCCACCTATGGCTCTGGGGCCAACGTCCTGACTTTC.

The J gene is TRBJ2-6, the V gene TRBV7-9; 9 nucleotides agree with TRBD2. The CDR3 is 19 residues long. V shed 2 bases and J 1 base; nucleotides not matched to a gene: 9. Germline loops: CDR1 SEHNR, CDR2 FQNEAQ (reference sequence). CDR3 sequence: CASSLYRTSAQSGANVLTF. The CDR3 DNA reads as TGTGCCAGCAGCTTATATCGGACTAGCGCCCAATCTGGGGCCAACGTCCTGACTTTC.

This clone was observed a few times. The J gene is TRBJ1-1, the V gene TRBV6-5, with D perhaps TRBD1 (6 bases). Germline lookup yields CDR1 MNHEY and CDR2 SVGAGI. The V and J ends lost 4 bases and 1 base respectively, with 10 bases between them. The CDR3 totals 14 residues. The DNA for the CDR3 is TGTGCCAGCAGTTGGGGGCTGACGAACACTGAAGCTTTCTTT. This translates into CASSWGLTNTEAFF.

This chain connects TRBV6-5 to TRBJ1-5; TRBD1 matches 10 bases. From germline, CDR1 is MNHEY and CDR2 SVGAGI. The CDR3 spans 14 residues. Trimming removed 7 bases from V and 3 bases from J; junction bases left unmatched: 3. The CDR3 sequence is CASKDRGSNQPQHF. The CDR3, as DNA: TGTGCCAGCAAGGACAGGGGGTCCAATCAGCCCCAGCATTTT.

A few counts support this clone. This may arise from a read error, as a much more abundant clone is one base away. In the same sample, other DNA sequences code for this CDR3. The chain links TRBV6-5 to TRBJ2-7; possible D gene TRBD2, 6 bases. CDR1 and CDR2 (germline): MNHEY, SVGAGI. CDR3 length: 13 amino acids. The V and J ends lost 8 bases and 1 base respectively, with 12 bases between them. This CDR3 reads CASRQRESYEQYV. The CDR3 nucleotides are TGTGCCAGCCGCCAACGGGAGTCCTACGAGCAGTACGTC.

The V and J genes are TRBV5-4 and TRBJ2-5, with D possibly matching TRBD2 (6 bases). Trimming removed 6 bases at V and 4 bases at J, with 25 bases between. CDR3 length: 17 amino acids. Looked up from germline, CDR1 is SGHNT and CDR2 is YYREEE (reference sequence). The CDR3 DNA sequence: TGTGCCAGCACCCCGGGCGGGGCGCTGCGGGGACGAGAGACCCAGTACTTC. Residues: CASTPGGALRGRETQYF.

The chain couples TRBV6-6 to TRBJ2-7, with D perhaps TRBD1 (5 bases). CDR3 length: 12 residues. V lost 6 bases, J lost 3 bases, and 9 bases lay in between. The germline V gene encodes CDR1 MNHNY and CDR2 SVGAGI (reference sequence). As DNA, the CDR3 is TGTGCCAGCAGCCTAGACAGCTACGAGCAGTACGTC. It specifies CASSLDSYEQYV.